Presented here are 23 T cell receptor beta chains from one specimen sequenced in a study of molecular identifiers for immune sequencing clone quantification. TCRdb independently ran MiXCR on the PCR reads; one entry per CDR3 protein. The repertoire holds approximately 590,000 distinct CDR3 sequences, roughly 23% seen once, with about 0.81% in the top ten. Sequencing was performed on naive CD8+ T cells from blood, with Jurkat cell RNA spiked in. As to subset: FACS-sorted CD8+CD4-CCR7+CD45RA+ naive T cells. The origin of the receptors is a human donor in good health. Some libraries in this study had Jurkat cell RNA spiked in.

This clonotype was observed a few times. The chain uses TRBV7-9 and TRBJ1-4, with D perhaps TRBD1 (6 bases). CDR1 SEHNR and CDR2 FQNEAQ come from the germline V gene (reference sequence). The CDR3 runs to 15 residues. V was cut by 4 bases and J by 7 bases, with 16 bases left in between. The CDR3: CASSYPTGGGEKLFF. The CDR3 DNA reads as TGTGCCAGCAGCTATCCGACAGGTGGGGGTGAAAAACTGTTTTTT.

This clonotype was detected ten times or more. This chain uses TRBV29-1 with TRBJ2-3; 9 positions agree with TRBD1. The CDR3 extends over 14 amino acids. Germline V gives CDR1 SQVTM, CDR2 ANQGSEA. V shed 3 bases and J 6 bases; nucleotides not matched to a gene: 7. CDR3 amino acids: CSVDPGQGVDTQYF. CDR3 in DNA: TGCAGCGTTGACCCGGGACAGGGAGTGGATACGCAGTATTTT.

Regarding this clonotype: One base away lies a much larger clone, so this may be a sequencing read error. The genes are TRBV20-1 and TRBJ1-1, with D perhaps matching TRBD1 (5 bases). Germline lookup yields CDR1 DFQATT and CDR2 SNEGSKA (reference sequence). This CDR3 region has 14 residues. The V end lost 0 bases, the J end lost 8 bases, and 16 bases lay between the germline ends. CDR3 sequence (DNA): TGCAGTGCTAGAGAGCTGGGGCCCCCTGGGGAAGCTTTCTTT. Its translation: CSARELGPPGEAFF.

As regards this clonotype: The junction differs from germline at one of its ends, possibly a read error. The chain links TRBV5-3 to TRBJ2-7; D remains ambiguous. TRBV5-3 belongs to the ORF category, with a function that is uncertain. The CDR3 covers 13 residues. This CDR3 reads CASSFYGYYEQYF. The DNA of the CDR3 is TGTGCCAGCAGCTTTTATGGTTACTACGAGCAGTACTTC.

The CDR3 loop reads CATSKDLAGANNEQFF. The CDR3, as DNA: TGTGCCACCAGCAAAGATCTGGCGGGAGCAAACAATGAGCAGTTCTTC. The chain joins TRBV15 to TRBJ2-1; 7 bases map to TRBD2. Germline V gene sequence: CDR1 LNHNV, CDR2 YYDKDF (reference sequence). CDR3 length: 16 residues. The junction had 11 bases not matched to a gene; V was cut back by 4 bases and J by 5 bases.

This clonotype has a count of ten or more. The chain couples TRBV20-1 to TRBJ2-1; no firm D call. Germline lookup yields CDR1 DFQATT and CDR2 SNEGSKA (reference sequence). There are 13 residues in the CDR3. V shed 2 bases and J shed 2 bases, with 7 bases lying between them. CDR3 sequence: CSARPLTYNEQFF. The CDR3 DNA sequence: TGCAGTGCTAGACCATTGACCTACAATGAGCAGTTCTTC.

V gene TRBV30 combines with J gene TRBJ1-1; D is unclear. The V and J ends lost 2 bases and 8 bases respectively, with 18 bases between them. Per the germline V gene, CDR1 is GTSNPN and CDR2 is SVGIG (reference sequence). This CDR3 has 14 residues. CDR3 amino acids: CAWSYSGITLEAFF. In DNA, the CDR3 is TGTGCCTGGAGTTATAGTGGGATTACTTTAGAAGCTTTCTTT.

This clonotype was recorded many times. The gene calls are TRBV12-5 and TRBJ1-1; 9 nucleotides match TRBD1. V was pared by 2 bases and J by 5 bases, with 3 bases of the junction left unmatched. The CDR3 is 14 amino acids. The germline V gene encodes CDR1 LGHNT and CDR2 FRNRAP. The CDR3, as DNA: TGTGCTAGTGGTTTGACAGGGGGCTGGACTGAAGCTTTCTTT. Residues: CASGLTGGWTEAFF. Based on the CDR3 plus reference TRBV12-5 and TRBJ1-1, the full variable domain is DARVTQTPRHKVTEMGQEVTMRCQPILGHNTVFWYRQTMMQGLELLAYFRNRAPLDDSGMPKDRFSAEMPDATLATLKIQPSEPRDSAVYFCASGLTGGWTEAFFGQGTRLTVV.

As to this clonotype: A much larger clone is a single base away; this may be a read error. DNA for the CDR3: TGCGCCAGCAGCCACTATCGCAGAGACGGCTACGAGCAGTACTTC. It translates to CASSHYRRDGYEQYF. The rearrangement links TRBV4-1 to TRBJ2-7, with D hard to call. V lost 3 bases and J lost 3, with 15 bases in between. CDR3 length: 15 amino acids. CDR1 MGHRA and CDR2 YSYEKL come from the germline V gene.

The chain is built from TRBV30 and TRBJ2-7; TRBD1 agrees at 9 bases. The germline V gene encodes CDR1 GTSNPN and CDR2 SVGIG (reference sequence). After removal of 5 bases from V and 7 bases from J, the junction contained 9 bases not matched to a gene. This CDR3 comprises 13 residues. Here the CDR3 reads CAWSRDRVEEQYF. The CDR3, as DNA: TGTGCCTGGTCCCGGGACAGGGTGGAGGAGCAGTACTTC.

This chain links TRBV12-3 or TRBV12-4 with TRBJ2-2; unclear D gene. CDR3 length: 15 residues. Trimming took 1 base from V and 7 from J, leaving 13 bases between them. CDR3 sequence reads: CASSLDYRLFGELFF. DNA for the CDR3: TGTGCCAGCAGTTTAGATTATCGGCTTTTCGGGGAGCTGTTTTTT.

The chain recombines TRBV5-1 with TRBJ2-7, with a possible D match to TRBD2 (5 bases). The CDR3 covers 15 residues. CDR1 and CDR2 from the germline V gene are SGHRS and YFSETQ. V was trimmed by 0 bases and J by 3 bases, leaving 13 bases between them. CDR3 protein: CASSLVTGYFYEQYF. CDR3 DNA: TGCGCCAGCAGCTTGGTTACGGGATACTTCTACGAGCAGTACTTC. The full variable domain, rest sourced from reference TRBV5-1 and TRBJ2-7, is KAGVTQTPRYLIKTRGQQVTLSCSPISGHRSVSWYQQTPGQGLQFLFEYFSETQRNKGNFPGRFSGRQFSNSRSEMNVSTLELGDSALYLCASSLVTGYFYEQYFGPGTRLTVT.

This clonotype was found many times. This rearrangement joins TRBV4-3 to TRBJ2-7; 12 bases agree with TRBD2. Germline loops: CDR1 LGHNA, CDR2 YSLEER. CDR3 size: 15 residues. The junction had 4 bases not matched to a gene; V was cut back by 4 bases and J by 3 bases. The CDR3 DNA reads TGCGCCAGCAGCCCCGGACTAGCGGGGCTCTACGAGCAGTACTTC. Amino acid sequence: CASSPGLAGLYEQYF.

This clonotype appeared a few times. The rearrangement joins TRBV13 to TRBJ1-1, with 7 bases that match TRBD1. V lost 10 bases and J lost 6; bases outside the gene matches: 14. The CDR3 consists of 14 residues. CDR1 is PRHDT and CDR2 is FYEKMQ in the germline V gene (reference sequence). CDR3 in DNA: TGTGCCACCGCACCGGACAGGAATAATGCTGAAGCTTTCTTT. This encodes CATAPDRNNAEAFF.

This clonotype was recorded at least ten times. The chain employs TRBV7-9 and TRBJ2-7; D is unresolved. Germline assignment: CDR1 SEHNR and CDR2 FQNEAQ (reference sequence). V lost 4 bases and J lost 2, with 9 bases in between. The CDR3 runs 13 residues. CDR3 in DNA: TGTGCCAGCAGCTCGACACCGGCCTACGAGCAGTACTTC. Protein sequence: CASSSTPAYEQYF.

With regard to this clonotype: At one of its ends the junction is not consistent with the germline gene, which may arise from a read error. The V gene is TRBV7-2, the J gene TRBJ2-7; 10 positions match TRBD2. CDR1 and CDR2 (germline): SGHTA, FQGNSA. The CDR3 covers 14 residues. The CDR3 sequence: CASRLALAGYAQYF. CDR3 nucleotide sequence: TGTGCCAGCCGCTTAGCACTAGCGGGGTACGCGCAGTACTTC.

This clonotype was seen at least ten times. V is TRBV5-1 and J is TRBJ2-7; 9 bases agree with TRBD1. The CDR3 consists of 12 residues. V was pared by 8 bases and J by 4 bases, with 4 bases of the junction left unmatched. CDR1 SGHRS and CDR2 YFSETQ come from the germline V gene. The CDR3 region is CASWDRVYEQYF. As DNA, the CDR3 is TGCGCCAGTTGGGACAGGGTTTACGAGCAGTACTTC.

This clonotype was counted a few times. J is TRBJ2-7 and V is TRBV4-2, with TRBD1 matching 8 bases. Trimming removed 4 bases from V and 2 bases from J; junction bases left unmatched: 4. CDR3 length: 14 amino acids. CDR1 is LGHNA and CDR2 is YNFKEQ in the germline V gene. CDR3 region: CASSRTGPTYEQYF. The CDR3 DNA follows: TGTGCCAGCAGCCGGACAGGGCCCACCTACGAGCAGTACTTC.

With regard to this clonotype: A much larger clone sits a single nucleotide away, making a read error possible. The conserved phenylalanine or tryptophan is not found at the CDR3 terminus, so this likely reflects a read error. The chain is built from TRBV20-1 and TRBJ2-7; 8 bases align to TRBD1. J lost 3 bases, V lost 6 bases, and 7 bases had no gene match. The CDR3 has 13 amino acids. Germline CDR1 is DFQATT and CDR2 is SNEGSKA (reference sequence). This CDR3 reads CSAQTGVGYEQYL. The CDR3 region has the DNA TGCAGTGCCCAGACAGGGGTCGGCTACGAGCAGTACCTC.

This clonotype was detected many times. This chain connects TRBV6-5 to TRBJ2-3, with a tentative D call TRBD2 (6 bases). This CDR3 comprises 17 residues. Trimming removed 8 bases from V and 2 bases from J, with 23 bases in between. In germline, CDR1 is MNHEY, CDR2 SVGAGI. This CDR3 reads CASSITAGRGDTDTQYF. DNA for the CDR3: TGTGCCAGCTCCATTACGGCCGGGCGGGGAGACACAGATACGCAGTATTTT.

About this clonotype: A junction end diverges from the germline sequence, so it may reflect a read error. The chain employs TRBV19 and TRBJ2-3; 12 nucleotides line up with TRBD2. The CDR3 has 14 amino acids. Germline V gene lookup returns CDR1 LNHDA and CDR2 SQIVND (reference sequence). The CDR3, as DNA: TGTGCCAGTTCGACTAGCGGGAGCACAGATACGCTGTATTTT. Amino acids: CASSTSGSTDTLYF.

As for this clonotype: Being one base from a much bigger clone, this may be a read error. The CDR3 sequence is CAGSPGTSGPQETQYF. CDR3 bases: TGTGCCGGCAGCCCCGGGACTAGCGGGCCCCAAGAGACCCAGTACTTC. This chain connects TRBV12-3 or TRBV12-4 to TRBJ2-5; 12 nucleotides line up with TRBD2. The CDR3 covers 16 residues.

Only a few counts were recorded for this clonotype. The V gene is TRBV12-3 or TRBV12-4, the J gene TRBJ1-4, with D unresolved. The length of the CDR3 is 12 residues. V lost 6 bases, J lost 6 bases, and 8 bases lay in between. This chain's CDR3 is CASSESDEKLFF. The CDR3 bases are TGTGCCAGCAGCGAGAGTGATGAAAAACTGTTTTTT.